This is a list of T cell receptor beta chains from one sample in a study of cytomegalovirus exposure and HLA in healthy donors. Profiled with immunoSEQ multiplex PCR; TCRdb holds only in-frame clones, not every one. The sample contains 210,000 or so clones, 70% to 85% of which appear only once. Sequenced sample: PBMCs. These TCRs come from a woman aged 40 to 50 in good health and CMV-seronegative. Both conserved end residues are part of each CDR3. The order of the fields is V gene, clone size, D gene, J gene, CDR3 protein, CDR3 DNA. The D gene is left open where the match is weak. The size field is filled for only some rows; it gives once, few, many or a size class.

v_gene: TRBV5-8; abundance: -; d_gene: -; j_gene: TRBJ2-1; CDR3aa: CASSDLGGGVEQFF; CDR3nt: TGTGCCAGCAGTGACCTGGGCGGAGGGGTTGAGCAGTTCTTC
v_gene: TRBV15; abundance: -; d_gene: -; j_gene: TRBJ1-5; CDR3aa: CATQGPNQPQHF; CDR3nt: TGTGCCACCCAGGGTCCGAATCAGCCCCAGCATTTT
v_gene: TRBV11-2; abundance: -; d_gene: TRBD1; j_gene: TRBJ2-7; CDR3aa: CASSSAQWDRGREQYF; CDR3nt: TGTGCCAGCAGCTCCGCCCAATGGGACAGGGGGCGCGAGCAGTACTTC
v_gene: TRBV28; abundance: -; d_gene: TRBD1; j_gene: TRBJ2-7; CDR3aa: CASSPTDRGASYEQYF; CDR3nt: TGTGCCAGCAGTCCCACCGACAGGGGGGCTTCCTACGAGCAGTACTTC
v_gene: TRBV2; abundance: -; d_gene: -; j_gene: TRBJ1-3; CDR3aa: CASSRTGNTIYF; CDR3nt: TGTGCCAGCAGCCGGACAGGAAACACCATATATTTT
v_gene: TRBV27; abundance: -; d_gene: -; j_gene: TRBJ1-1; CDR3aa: CASSFLGGTNTEAFF; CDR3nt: TGTGCCAGCAGTTTCCTCGGGGGTACGAACACTGAAGCTTTCTTT
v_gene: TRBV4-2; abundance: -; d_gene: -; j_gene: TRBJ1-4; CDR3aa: CASSQDRGATTNEKLFF; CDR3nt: TGTGCCAGCAGCCAAGATAGGGGCGCAACAACTAATGAAAAACTGTTTTTT
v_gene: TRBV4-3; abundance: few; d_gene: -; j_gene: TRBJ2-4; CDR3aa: CASSQNRVLAKNIQYF; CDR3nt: TGCGCCAGCAGCCAGAACCGGGTCTTAGCCAAAAACATTCAGTACTTC
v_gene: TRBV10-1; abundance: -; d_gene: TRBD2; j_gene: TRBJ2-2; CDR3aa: CASSESGAGGSRTGELFF; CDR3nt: TGCGCCAGCAGTGAGTCCGGGGCGGGGGGTTCGAGAACCGGGGAGCTGTTTTTT
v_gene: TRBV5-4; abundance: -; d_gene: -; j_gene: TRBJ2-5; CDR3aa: CASSPWASTGTQYF; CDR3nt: TGTGCCAGCAGCCCCTGGGCCTCCACCGGGACCCAGTACTTC
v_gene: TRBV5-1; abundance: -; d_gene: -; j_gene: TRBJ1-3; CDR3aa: CASSFPGEDTIYF; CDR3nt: TGCGCCAGCAGCTTCCCCGGGGAGGACACCATATATTTT
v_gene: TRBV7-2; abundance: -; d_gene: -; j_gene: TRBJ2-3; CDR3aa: CASSLESRRDTQYF; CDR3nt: TGTGCCAGCAGCTTAGAGTCTAGGAGGGATACGCAGTATTTT
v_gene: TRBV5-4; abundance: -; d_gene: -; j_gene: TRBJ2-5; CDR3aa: CASSQGQREETQYF; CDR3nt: TGTGCCAGCAGCCAGGGGCAAAGGGAAGAGACCCAGTACTTC
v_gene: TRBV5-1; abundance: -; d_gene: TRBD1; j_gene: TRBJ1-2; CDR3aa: CASRMGQESGYTF; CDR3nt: TGCGCCAGCAGAATGGGACAGGAAAGTGGCTACACCTTC
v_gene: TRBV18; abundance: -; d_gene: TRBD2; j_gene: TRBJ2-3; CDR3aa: CASSPLGSGGASDTQYF; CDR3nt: TGTGCCAGCTCACCACTTGGAAGCGGGGGGGCCTCAGATACGCAGTATTTT
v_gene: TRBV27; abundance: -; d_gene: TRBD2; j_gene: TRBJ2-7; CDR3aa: CASSFGRGGAEQYF; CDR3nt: TGTGCCAGCAGTTTCGGGCGCGGGGGGGCCGAGCAGTACTTC
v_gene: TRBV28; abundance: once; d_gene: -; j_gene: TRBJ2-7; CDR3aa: CASSLARVSGEQYF; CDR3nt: TGTGCCAGCAGTTTAGCCAGGGTGTCTGGCGAGCAGTACTTC
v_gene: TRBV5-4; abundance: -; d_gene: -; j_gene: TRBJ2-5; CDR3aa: CASSSDPDRRASETQYF; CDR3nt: TGTGCCAGCAGCTCGGACCCTGACAGGCGGGCGTCCGAGACCCAGTACTTC
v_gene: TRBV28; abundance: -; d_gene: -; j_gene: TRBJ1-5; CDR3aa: CASSLWAREDQPQHF; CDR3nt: TGTGCCAGCAGTTTATGGGCCAGGGAGGATCAGCCCCAGCATTTT
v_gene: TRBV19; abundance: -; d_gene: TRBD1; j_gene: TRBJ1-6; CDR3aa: CASSLEGGWNSPLHF; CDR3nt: TGTGCCAGTAGCTTGGAAGGGGGCTGGAATTCACCCCTCCACTTT
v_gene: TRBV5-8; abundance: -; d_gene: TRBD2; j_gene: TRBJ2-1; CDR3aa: CASSQGLAGSLGQFF; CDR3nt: TGTGCCAGCAGCCAGGGACTAGCGGGGAGCCTAGGGCAGTTCTTC
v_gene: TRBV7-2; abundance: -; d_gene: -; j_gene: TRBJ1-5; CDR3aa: CASSAGQLAQPQHF; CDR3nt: TGTGCCAGCAGCGCAGGACAGCTTGCTCAGCCCCAGCATTTT
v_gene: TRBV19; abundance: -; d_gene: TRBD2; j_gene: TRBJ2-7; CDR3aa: CASSMGLAGGFPGYEQYF; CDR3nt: TGTGCCAGTAGTATGGGTCTAGCGGGGGGATTCCCTGGTTACGAGCAGTACTTC
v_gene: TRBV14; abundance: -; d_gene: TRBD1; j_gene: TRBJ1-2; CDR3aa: CASSRRDRDNYGYTF; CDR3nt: TGTGCCAGCAGCCGCAGGGACAGGGACAACTATGGCTACACCTTC
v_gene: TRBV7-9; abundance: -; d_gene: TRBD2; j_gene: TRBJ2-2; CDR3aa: CSSSAPGLAGTGELFF; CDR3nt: TGTTCCAGCAGCGCCCCCGGACTAGCGGGCACCGGGGAGCTGTTTTTT
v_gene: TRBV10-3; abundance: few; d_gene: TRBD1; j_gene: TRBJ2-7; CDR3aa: CAISERNRGPYEQYF; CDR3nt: TGTGCCATCAGTGAGAGGAACAGGGGCCCCTACGAGCAGTACTTC
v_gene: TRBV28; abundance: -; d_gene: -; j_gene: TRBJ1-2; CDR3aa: CASSSTGAKFYGYTF; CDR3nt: TGTGCCAGCAGTTCTACAGGAGCCAAATTCTATGGCTACACCTTC
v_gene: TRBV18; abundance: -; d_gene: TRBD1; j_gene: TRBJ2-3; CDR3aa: CASSPDRGTDTQYF; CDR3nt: TGTGCCAGCTCACCGGACAGGGGCACAGATACGCAGTATTTT
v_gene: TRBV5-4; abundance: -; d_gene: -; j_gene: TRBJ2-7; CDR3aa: CASSKDSSYEQYF; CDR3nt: TGTGCCAGCAGCAAGGACAGCTCCTACGAGCAGTACTTC
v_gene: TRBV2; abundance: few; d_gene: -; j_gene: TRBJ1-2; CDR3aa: CATLLEALYGYTF; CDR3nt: TGTGCCACCCTTTTGGAGGCGCTGTATGGCTACACCTTC
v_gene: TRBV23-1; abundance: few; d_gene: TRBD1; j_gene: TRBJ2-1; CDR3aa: CASRLPPGQGVNEQFF; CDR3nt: TGCGCCAGCAGACTACCACCGGGACAGGGGGTGAATGAGCAGTTCTTC
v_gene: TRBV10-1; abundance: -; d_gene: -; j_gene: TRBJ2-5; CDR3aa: CASSDRPGETQYF; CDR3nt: TGCGCCAGCTCTGACAGGCCAGGGGAGACCCAGTACTTC
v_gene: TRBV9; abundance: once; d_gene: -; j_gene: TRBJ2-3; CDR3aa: CASSVSNTQYF; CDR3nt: TGTGCCAGCAGCGTATCCAATACGCAGTATTTT
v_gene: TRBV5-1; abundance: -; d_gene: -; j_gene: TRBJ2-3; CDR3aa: CASSWASPDTQYF; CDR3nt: TGCGCCAGCAGCTGGGCTAGCCCAGATACGCAGTATTTT
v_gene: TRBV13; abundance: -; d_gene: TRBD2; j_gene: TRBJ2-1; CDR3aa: CASSSRTRLAGGHEQFF; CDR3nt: TGTGCCAGCAGTTCCCGAACTAGACTAGCGGGGGGGCACGAGCAGTTCTTC
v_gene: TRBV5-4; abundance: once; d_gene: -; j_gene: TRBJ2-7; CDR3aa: CASSFSNNEQYF; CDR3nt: TGTGCCAGCAGCTTCTCGAACAACGAGCAGTACTTC
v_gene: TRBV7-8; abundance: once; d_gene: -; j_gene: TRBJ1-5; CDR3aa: CASSLSSPGSNQPQHF; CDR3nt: TGTGCCAGCAGCTTATCTTCGCCAGGCAGCAATCAGCCCCAGCATTTT